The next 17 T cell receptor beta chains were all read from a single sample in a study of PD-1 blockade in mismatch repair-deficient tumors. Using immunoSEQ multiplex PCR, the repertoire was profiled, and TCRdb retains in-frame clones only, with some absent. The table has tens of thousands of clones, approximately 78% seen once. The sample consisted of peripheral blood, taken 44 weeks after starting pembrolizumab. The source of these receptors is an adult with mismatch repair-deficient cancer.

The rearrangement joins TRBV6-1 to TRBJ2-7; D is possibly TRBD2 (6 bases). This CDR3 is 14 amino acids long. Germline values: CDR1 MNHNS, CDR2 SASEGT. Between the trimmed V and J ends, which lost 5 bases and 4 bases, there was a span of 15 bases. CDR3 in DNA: TGTGCCAGCAGTCGGGACTCAGAGGGATACGAGCAGTACTTC. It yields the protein CASSRDSEGYEQYF.

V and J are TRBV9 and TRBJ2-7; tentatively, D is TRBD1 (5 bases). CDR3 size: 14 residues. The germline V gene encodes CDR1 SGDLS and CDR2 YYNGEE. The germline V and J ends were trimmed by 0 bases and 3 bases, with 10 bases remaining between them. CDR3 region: CASSVDQGNYEQYF. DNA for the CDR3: TGTGCCAGCAGCGTAGATCAGGGTAACTACGAGCAGTACTTC.

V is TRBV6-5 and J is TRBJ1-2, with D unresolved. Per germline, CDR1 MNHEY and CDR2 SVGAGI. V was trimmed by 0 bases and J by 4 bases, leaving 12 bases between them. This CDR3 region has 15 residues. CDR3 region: CASSYSRAPAYGYTF. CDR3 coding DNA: TGTGCCAGCAGTTACTCTAGGGCGCCGGCCTATGGCTACACCTTC.

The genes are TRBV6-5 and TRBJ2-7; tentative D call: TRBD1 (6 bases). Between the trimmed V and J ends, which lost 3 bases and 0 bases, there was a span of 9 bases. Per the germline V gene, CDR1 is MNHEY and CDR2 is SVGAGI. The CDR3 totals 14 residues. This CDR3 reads CASSYRDTSYEQYF. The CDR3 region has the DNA TGTGCCAGCAGTTATAGGGACACCTCCTACGAGCAGTACTTC.

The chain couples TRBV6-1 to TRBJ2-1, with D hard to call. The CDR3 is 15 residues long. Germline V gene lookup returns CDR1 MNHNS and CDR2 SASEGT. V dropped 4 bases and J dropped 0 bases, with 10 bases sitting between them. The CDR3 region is CASSGFRISYNEQFF. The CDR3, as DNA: TGTGCCAGCAGTGGGTTCCGGATCTCCTACAATGAGCAGTTCTTC.

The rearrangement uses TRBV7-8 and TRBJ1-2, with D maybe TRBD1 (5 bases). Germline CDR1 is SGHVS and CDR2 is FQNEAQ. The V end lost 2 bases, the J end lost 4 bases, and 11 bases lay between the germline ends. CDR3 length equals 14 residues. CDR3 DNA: TGTGCCAGCAGCTTATTGGGGGTAGCCTATGGCTACACCTTC. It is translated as CASSLLGVAYGYTF. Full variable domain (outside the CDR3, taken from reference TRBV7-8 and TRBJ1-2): GAGVSQSPRYKVAKRGQDVALRCDPISGHVSLFWYQQALGQGPEFLTYFQNEAQLDKSGLPSDRFFAERPEGSVSTLKIQRTQQEDSAVYLCASSLLGVAYGYTFGSGTRLTVV.

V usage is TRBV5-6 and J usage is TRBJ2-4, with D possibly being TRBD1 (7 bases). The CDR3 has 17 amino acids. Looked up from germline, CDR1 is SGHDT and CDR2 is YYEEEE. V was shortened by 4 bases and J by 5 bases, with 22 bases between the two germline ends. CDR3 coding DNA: TGTGCCAGCAGCCCGCTGCGGGACAGAAGATTGGAAAACATTCAGTACTTC. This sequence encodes CASSPLRDRRLENIQYF.

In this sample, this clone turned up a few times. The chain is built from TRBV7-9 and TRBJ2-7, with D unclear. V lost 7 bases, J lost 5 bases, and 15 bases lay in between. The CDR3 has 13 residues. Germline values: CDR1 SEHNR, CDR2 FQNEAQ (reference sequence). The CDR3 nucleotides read TGTGCCAGCATTGGATGGCAGGTCCACGAGCAGTACTTC. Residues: CASIGWQVHEQYF.

CDR3: CASSGRDVAGYGYTF. Written as DNA, the CDR3 is TGTGCCAGCAGCGGGCGGGACGTGGCGGGCTATGGCTACACCTTC. The gene calls are TRBV7-8 and TRBJ1-2; D possibly corresponds to TRBD1 (5 bases). The CDR3 consists of 15 residues. CDR1 and CDR2 from the germline V gene are SGHVS and FQNEAQ. Trimming stripped 5 bases from V and 4 bases from J, with 17 bases between.

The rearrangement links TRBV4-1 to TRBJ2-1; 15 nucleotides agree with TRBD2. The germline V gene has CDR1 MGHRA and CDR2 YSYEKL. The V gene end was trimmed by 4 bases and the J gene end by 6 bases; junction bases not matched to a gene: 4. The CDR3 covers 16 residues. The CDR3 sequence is CASSRGLAGGRNEQFF. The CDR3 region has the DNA TGCGCCAGCAGCCGAGGACTAGCGGGAGGGCGCAATGAGCAGTTCTTC.

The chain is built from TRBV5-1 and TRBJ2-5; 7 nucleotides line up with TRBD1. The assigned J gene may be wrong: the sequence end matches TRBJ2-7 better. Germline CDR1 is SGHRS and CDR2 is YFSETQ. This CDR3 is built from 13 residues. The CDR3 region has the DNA TGCGCCAGCAGCCCAGGGGACAGTTACGAGCAGTACTTC. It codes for CASSPGDSYEQYF.

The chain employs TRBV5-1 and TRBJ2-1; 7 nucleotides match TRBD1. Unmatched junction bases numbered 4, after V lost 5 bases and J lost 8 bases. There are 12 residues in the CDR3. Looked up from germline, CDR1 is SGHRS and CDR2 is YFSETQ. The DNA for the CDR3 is TGCGCCAGCAGTTTCACAGGGGATGAGCAGTTCTTC. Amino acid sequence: CASSFTGDEQFF. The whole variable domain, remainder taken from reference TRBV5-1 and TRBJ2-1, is KAGVTQTPRYLIKTRGQQVTLSCSPISGHRSVSWYQQTPGQGLQFLFEYFSETQRNKGNFPGRFSGRQFSNSRSEMNVSTLELGDSALYLCASSFTGDEQFFGPGTRLTVL.

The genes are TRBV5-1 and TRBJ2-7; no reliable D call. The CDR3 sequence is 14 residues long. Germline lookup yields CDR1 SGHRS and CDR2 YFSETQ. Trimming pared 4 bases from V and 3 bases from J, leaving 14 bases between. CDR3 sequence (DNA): TGCGCCAGCAGCACATTGAACCCCCACTACGAGCAGTACTTC. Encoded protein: CASSTLNPHYEQYF.

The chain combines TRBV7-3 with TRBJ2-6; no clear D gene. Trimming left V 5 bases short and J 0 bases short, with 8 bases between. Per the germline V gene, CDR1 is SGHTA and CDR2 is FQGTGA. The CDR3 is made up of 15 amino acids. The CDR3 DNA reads TGTGCCAGCAGCCCGATCCTCTCTGGGGCCAACGTCCTGACTTTC. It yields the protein CASSPILSGANVLTF.

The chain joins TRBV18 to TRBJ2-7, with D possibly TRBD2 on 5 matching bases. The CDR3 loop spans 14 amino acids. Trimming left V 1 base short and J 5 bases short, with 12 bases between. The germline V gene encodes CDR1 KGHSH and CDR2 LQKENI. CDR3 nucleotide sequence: TGTGCCAGCTCACCACTCGGGGTGGCGAACGAGCAGTACTTC. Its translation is CASSPLGVANEQYF.

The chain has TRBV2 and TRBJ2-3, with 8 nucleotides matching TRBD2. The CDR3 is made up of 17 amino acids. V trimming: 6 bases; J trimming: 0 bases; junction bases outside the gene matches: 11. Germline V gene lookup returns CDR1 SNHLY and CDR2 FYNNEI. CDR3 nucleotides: TGTGCCAGCAGGGTGGGGGTGAGCGGGGGTAGCACAGATACGCAGTATTTT. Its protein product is CASRVGVSGGSTDTQYF.

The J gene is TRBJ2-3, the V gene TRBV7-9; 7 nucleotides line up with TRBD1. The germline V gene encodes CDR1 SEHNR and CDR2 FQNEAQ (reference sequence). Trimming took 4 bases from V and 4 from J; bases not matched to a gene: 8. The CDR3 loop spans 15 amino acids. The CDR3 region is CASSSQTGDADTQYF. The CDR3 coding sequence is TGTGCCAGCAGCTCTCAAACAGGGGACGCAGATACGCAGTATTTT.